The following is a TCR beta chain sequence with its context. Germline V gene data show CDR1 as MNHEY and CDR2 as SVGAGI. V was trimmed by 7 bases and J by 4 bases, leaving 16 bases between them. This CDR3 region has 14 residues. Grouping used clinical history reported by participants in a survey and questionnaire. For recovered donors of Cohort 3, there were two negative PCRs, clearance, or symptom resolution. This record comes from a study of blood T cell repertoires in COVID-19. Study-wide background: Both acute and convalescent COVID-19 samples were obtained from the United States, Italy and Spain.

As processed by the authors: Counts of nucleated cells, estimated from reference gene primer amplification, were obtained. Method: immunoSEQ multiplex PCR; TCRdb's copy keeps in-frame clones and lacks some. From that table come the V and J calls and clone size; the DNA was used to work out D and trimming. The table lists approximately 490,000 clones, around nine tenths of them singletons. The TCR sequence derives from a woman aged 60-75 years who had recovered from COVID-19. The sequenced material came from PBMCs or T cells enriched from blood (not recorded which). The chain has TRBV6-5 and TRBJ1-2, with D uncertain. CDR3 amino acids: CASKNPGSFYGYTF. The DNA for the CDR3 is TGTGCCAGCAAAAATCCGGGATCCTTCTATGGCTACACCTTC.